The sequence of this T cell receptor beta chain was determined in a study of blood T cell repertoires in COVID-19. Study background: PBMCs, B-cell-depleted T cells, or T cells were the source of the cDNA or gDNA that made up the material.

TCRdb keeps only in-frame clones here, not all; method: immunoSEQ multiplex PCR. The table lists around 200,000 clones, 65% to 85% of them singletons, with around 7% in the top ten. Participant age was 18 to 89 years, and participants resided in about two dozen US areas. Researchers sorted participants into cohorts using their self-reported clinical history. CDR1 is SNHLY and CDR2 is FYNNEI in the germline V gene. The CDR3 has 15 amino acids. The trim removed 2 bases at V and 6 bases at J, leaving 1 base unmatched. The sequencing input was PBMCs or T cells enriched from blood (not recorded which). The receptor was derived from a woman aged 35 to 49 with acute COVID-19. The J gene is TRBJ1-6, the V gene TRBV2, with 10 nucleotides matching TRBD1. CDR3 in amino acids: CASSERQGANSPLHF. The CDR3 DNA reads TGTGCCAGCAGTGAACGACAGGGGGCTAATTCACCCCTCCACTTT.